A selection of T cell receptor beta chains follows, all from one sample in a study of neurological immune-mediated disorders. Via MiXCR, TCRdb re-called the 5' RACE reads, giving one row per CDR3 protein. The sample has tens of thousands of distinct CDR3 sequences, roughly 15% seen once. Source material: PBMCs. Every receptor here comes from a female donor with HTLV-1-associated myelopathy (HAM/TSP). The CDR3 runs from the conserved cysteine through the conserved F or W. The D gene is left open where the match is weak. The size of a clone is reported for some rows only, either as once, few or many, or as a class for expanded clones.

D gene,clone size,V gene,J gene,CDR3 DNA,CDR3 protein
-,-,TRBV5-6,TRBJ2-7,TGTGCCAGCAGTCGGTTTGGGTTCGAGCAGTACTTC,CASSRFGFEQYF
-,few,TRBV7-3,TRBJ2-5,TGTGCCAGCAGCTTCAACCGTCGGGAGACCCAGTACTTC,CASSFNRRETQYF
TRBD2,-,TRBV3-1,TRBJ2-3,TGTGCCAGCAGCCAAGATACGCGACTAGCGGGGGTGAGCACAGATACGCAGTATTTT,CASSQDTRLAGVSTDTQYF
TRBD2,many,TRBV5-1,TRBJ2-3,TGCGCCAGCAGCTTGGGGGCAGCGGGGGGTGATACGCAGTATTTT,CASSLGAAGGDTQYF
-,many,TRBV20-1,TRBJ2-6,TGCAGTGCTAGAGGGCTCTTTGGGGCCAACGTCCTGACTTTC,CSARGLFGANVLTF
TRBD1,many,TRBV10-1,TRBJ2-7,TGCGCCAGCAGTGAAAGACAGGGCCCTTACGAGCAGTACTTC,CASSERQGPYEQYF
TRBD1,many,TRBV25-1,TRBJ1-4,TGTGCCAGCAGTTTACAGGGGGACGTCGAAAAACTGTTTTTT,CASSLQGDVEKLFF
-,many,TRBV12-3/TRBV12-4,TRBJ2-1,TGTGCCAGCAGTTTAGGGACGATTATAAACTCGCAGTTCTTC,CASSLGTIINSQFF
TRBD1,many,TRBV6-5,TRBJ2-7,TGTGCCAGCAGGACAGGGGGCTCGCCCTCCGAGCAGTACTTC,CASRTGGSPSEQYF
-,many,TRBV20-1,TRBJ2-2,TGCAGTGCTAGCCCGATCACGGGGAGGCCCGGGGAGCTGTTTTTT,CSASPITGRPGELFF
TRBD2,many,TRBV5-1,TRBJ2-1,TGCGCCAGCAGCTCCGGGACTAGCGGGGGGGTTTACAATGAGCAGTTCTTC,CASSSGTSGGVYNEQFF
TRBD1,-,TRBV5-1,TRBJ2-1,TGCGCCAGCAGCTTGGGAGGGGGCCGGGCCAATGAGCAGTTCTTC,CASSLGGGRANEQFF
TRBD1,many,TRBV20-1,TRBJ2-7,TGCAGTGCTAGACCAACAGGGGGTGGTTTCTACGAGCAGTACTTC,CSARPTGGGFYEQYF
-,many,TRBV4-2,TRBJ2-3,TGTGCCAGCAGCCATGGGGAGAGGGCAGATACGCAGTATTTT,CASSHGERADTQYF
-,many,TRBV20-1,TRBJ1-5,TGCAGTGCTATTAGGGGTGCGGGTCAGCCCCAGCATTTT,CSAIRGAGQPQHF
TRBD2,-,TRBV20-1,TRBJ2-3,TGCAGTACTCGCCTTCTAGCGGGGGGGCCTTTGACAGATACGCAGTATTTT,CSTRLLAGGPLTDTQYF
TRBD1,many,TRBV5-1,TRBJ2-5,TGCGCCAGCAGCTTAGGAGGGACAGGGGGTGAAGAGACCCAGTACTTC,CASSLGGTGGEETQYF
TRBD2,-,TRBV29-1,TRBJ2-3,TGCAGCGTTTCTAGCGGAGAATTTGATACGCAGTATTTT,CSVSSGEFDTQYF
TRBD1,many,TRBV28,TRBJ2-1,TGTGCCACCACGAGGGGGGACAGGGGCAATGAGCAGTTCTTC,CATTRGDRGNEQFF
-,many,TRBV4-2,TRBJ1-5,TGTGCCAGCAGCCAAGATCCGGGAAATCAGCCCCAGCATTTT,CASSQDPGNQPQHF
TRBD2,few,TRBV5-1,TRBJ2-3,TGCGCCAGCAGCTTCGGGAGCGGGGGGCAAGATACGCAGTATTTT,CASSFGSGGQDTQYF
-,many,TRBV7-9,TRBJ2-3,TGTGCCAGCAGCTTAGAACCCCTTAGTACGCAGTATTTT,CASSLEPLSTQYF
-,many,TRBV3-1,TRBJ2-7,TGTGCCAGCACCCATGGGGGAGAGCAGTACTTC,CASTHGGEQYF
-,-,TRBV11-2,TRBJ2-1,TGTGCCAGCAGCTGGTACCGGGACACCCATGATGAGCAGTTCTTC,CASSWYRDTHDEQFF
-,many,TRBV5-1,TRBJ1-1,TGCGCCAGCAGCTCCCCAAGGGGCGGGGGACTCACTGAAGCTTTCTTT,CASSSPRGGGLTEAFF